The 10 T cell receptor beta chains below come from one sample, sequenced in a study of blood T cells in healthy people across ages. Primed by a sample-barcoded 5' primer and a J-beta primer mix, a second PCR proceeded for about 6 to 12 cycles. Each CDR3 protein is one row after TCRdb ran MiXCR on the 5' RACE reads. The sample comprises some 1,800,000 distinct CDR3 sequences, about two fifths of which are singletons, and more than 20% rests with the top ten. Source material: blood. The receptors were gathered from a human donor in good health.

The sample holds one count of this clonotype. V and J are TRBV6-5 and TRBJ1-2; the D is unclear. Germline CDR1 MNHEY, CDR2 SVGAGI. The CDR3 is made up of 17 amino acids. Trimming cost V 2 bases and J 4 bases, with 20 bases left between them. The CDR3 here is CASSYTRGGTLLYGYTF. The CDR3 DNA follows: TGTGCCAGCAGTTACACCCGGGGAGGCACACTACTCTATGGCTACACCTTC.

CDR3 sequence: CATSRDSASAEQFF. CDR3 bases: TGTGCCACCAGCAGAGATTCTGCTTCCGCGGAGCAGTTCTTC. V is TRBV15 and J is TRBJ2-1; D gene ambiguous. V was clipped by 0 bases and J by 10 bases, with 13 bases between them. CDR1 LNHNV and CDR2 YYDKDF come from the germline V gene (reference sequence). The CDR3 consists of 14 residues. Based on the CDR3 plus reference TRBV15 and TRBJ2-1, the full variable domain is DAMVIQNPRYQVTQFGKPVTLSCSQTLNHNVMYWYQQKSSQAPKLLFHYYDKDFNNEADTPDNFQSRRPNTSFCFLDIRSPGLGDTAMYLCATSRDSASAEQFFGPGTRLTVL.

CDR3 amino acids: CASSPVEDVVTGELFF. The CDR3 DNA follows: TGTGCCAGCAGCCCCGTGGAGGATGTAGTCACCGGGGAGCTGTTTTTT. The J gene is TRBJ2-2, the V gene TRBV7-9; TRBD2 is a possible D gene (5 bases). CDR3 size: 16 residues. Germline assignment: CDR1 SEHNR and CDR2 FQNEAQ (reference sequence). Trimming stripped 5 bases from V and 4 bases from J, with 17 bases between.

This clonotype was seen a handful of times. The chain combines TRBV18 with TRBJ2-7, with TRBD1 matching 8 bases. J gave up 2 bases and V 4 bases, and 7 bases lay outside the gene matches. Germline V gene sequence: CDR1 KGHSH, CDR2 LQKENI. This CDR3 comprises 15 residues. The CDR3 coding sequence is TGTGCCAGCTCACTTGGACAGGGCAAAACCTACGAGCAGTACTTC. The encoded protein is CASSLGQGKTYEQYF.

This clonotype was recorded a few times. This chain links TRBV4-1 with TRBJ2-4; a weak D match, TRBD1 (5 bases). The J call may be in error: the DNA end matches TRBJ2-7 better. The CDR3 length is 14 residues. The germline CDR1 and CDR2 sequences are MGHRA and YSYEKL. Written as DNA, the CDR3 is TGCGCCAGCAGCCAGGTTGCAGGGCCCAACGAGCAGTACTTC. Its protein is CASSQVAGPNEQYF.

The V and J genes are TRBV15 and TRBJ1-1; D not resolved. The germline CDR1 and CDR2 sequences are LNHNV and YYDKDF (reference sequence). The CDR3 runs to 11 residues. Deletions cut 4 bases from V and 9 bases from J, with 9 bases between. CDR3 region: CATSKREQAFF. CDR3 DNA: TGTGCCACCAGCAAGAGGGAGCAAGCTTTCTTT.

There are many counts of this clonotype. The rearrangement uses TRBV20-1 and TRBJ2-7, with D tentatively TRBD2 (6 bases). Looked up from germline, CDR1 is DFQATT and CDR2 is SNEGSKA (reference sequence). V lost 0 bases to trimming and J lost 7 bases, with 13 bases between them. This CDR3 is built from 13 residues. Written as DNA, the CDR3 is TGCAGTGCTAGAGATTGGCATGGAGGGGAGCAGTACTTC. It specifies CSARDWHGGEQYF.

The chain has TRBV7-8 and TRBJ2-7; D may be TRBD1 or TRBD2 (6 bases each). Per the germline V gene, CDR1 is SGHVS and CDR2 is FQNEAQ. Trimming pared 6 bases from V and 6 bases from J, leaving 21 bases between. CDR3 length: 15 amino acids. The CDR3, as DNA: TGTGCCAGCAGGTCCGGGGGCTACTTACGGGGCGAGCAGTACTTC. Residues: CASRSGGYLRGEQYF.

This clonotype showed up just once. The rearrangement joins TRBV27 to TRBJ1-5, with 7 bases lining up with TRBD1. V lost 0 bases to trimming and J lost 9 bases; unmatched junction nucleotides: 8. The germline V gene encodes CDR1 MNHEY and CDR2 SMNVEV (reference sequence). The CDR3 has 15 amino acids. DNA of the CDR3: TGTGCCAGCAGTTTATCGGGGACAGTCTCCTGGCCCCAGCATTTT. Encoded protein: CASSLSGTVSWPQHF.

The chain couples TRBV6-1 to TRBJ2-5, with D tentatively TRBD1 (7 bases). Germline values: CDR1 MNHNS, CDR2 SASEGT. Trimming removed 6 bases from V and 7 bases from J, with 15 bases in between. The CDR3 spans 13 residues. CDR3 loop: CASSGTGEATQYF. DNA for the CDR3: TGTGCCAGCAGCGGTACAGGGGAGGCGACCCAGTACTTC.